These T cell receptor beta chains were read from a single sample in a study of OX40 agonist ivuxolimab in advanced cancers. Clones were sequenced by immunoSEQ multiplex PCR, and TCRdb holds only the in-frame ones, with some missing. This table has 45,000 to 70,000 clones, roughly 90% appearing once. The specimen was CD4+ or CD8+ T cells sorted from blood, collected in a trial of the OX40 agonist ivuxolimab. Source of these receptors: an adult with an advanced solid tumor such as melanoma, head and neck, liver or kidney cancer. CDR3s include the opening cysteine and the closing phenylalanine or tryptophan. D genes are given only for firm matches. The size of a clone is reported for some rows only, either as once, few or many, or as a class for expanded clones.

>TRBV5-4|-|-|TRBJ2-1
CASSLGTQGLTEQFF
TGTGCCAGCAGCTTGGGGACCCAAGGTCTTACTGAGCAGTTCTTC
>TRBV19|-|-|TRBJ1-2
CASSIDTVRGYTF
TGTGCCAGTAGTATAGATACGGTACGGGGCTACACCTTC
>TRBV29-1|-|-|TRBJ2-3
CSVGQGGDTQYF
TGCAGCGTTGGGCAGGGCGGAGATACGCAGTATTTT
>TRBV7-9|-|-|TRBJ2-7
CASSLAGRLTYEQYF
TGTGCCAGCAGCTTAGCGGGGAGACTAACCTACGAGCAGTACTTC
>TRBV7-9|-|-|TRBJ1-5
CASSLGHPSNQPQHF
TGTGCCAGCAGCTTAGGGCACCCCTCCAATCAGCCCCAGCATTTT
>TRBV4-2|-|-|TRBJ1-4
CASSLTITRGGEKLFF
TGTGCCAGCAGCTTAACCATAACGAGAGGTGGTGAAAAACTGTTTTTT
>TRBV5-6|-|-|TRBJ2-3
CASSLVTGDRLAGSQYF
TGTGCCAGCAGCTTGGTGACAGGGGACAGACTAGCAGGGTCGCAGTATTTT
>TRBV7-8|-|few|TRBJ1-3
CACHAGSTGNTIYF
TGTGCCTGCCACGCCGGCAGCACTGGAAACACCATATATTTT
>TRBV5-1|TRBD1|-|TRBJ2-5
CASSTGTEETQYF
TGCGCCAGCAGCACTGGGACAGAAGAGACCCAGTACTTC
>TRBV6-1|TRBD1|-|TRBJ2-2
CASRGTVNTGELFF
TGTGCCAGCAGGGGGACAGTGAACACCGGGGAGCTGTTTTTT
>TRBV7-7|-|once|TRBJ2-7
CASSLGEGPYEQYF
TGTGCTAGCAGCTTAGGAGAGGGGCCCTACGAGCAGTACTTC
>TRBV1|-|-|TRBJ2-5
CTSSHFVGRPETQYF
TGCACCAGCAGCCACTTCGTCGGCCGCCCGGAGACCCAGTACTTC
>TRBV13|TRBD2|-|TRBJ2-7
CASRLHGGGLAGGKNDEQYF
TGTGCCAGCAGGCTCCACGGGGGAGGACTAGCGGGAGGGAAAAACGACGAGCAGTACTTC
>TRBV6-1|-|-|TRBJ1-5
CASSEAGGFNQPQHF
TGTGCCAGCAGTGAAGCAGGGGGGTTCAATCAGCCCCAGCATTTT
>TRBV6-1|-|-|TRBJ2-3
CAAPPPAGWPHTQYF
TGTGCCGCTCCCCCCCCGGCGGGATGGCCCCATACGCAGTATTTT
>TRBV29-1|-|-|TRBJ1-2
CSVAESNYGYTF
TGCAGCGTTGCCGAAAGTAACTATGGCTACACCTTC
>TRBV28|-|-|TRBJ2-3
CASSPFSGDTQYF
TGTGCCAGCAGTCCTTTTAGTGGAGATACGCAGTATTTT
>TRBV4-1|TRBD2|-|TRBJ2-3
CASSYSGASTDTQYF
TGCGCCAGCTCTTATAGCGGGGCTAGCACAGATACGCAGTATTTT
>TRBV19|TRBD1|-|TRBJ1-1
CASDSSGTGDTEAFF
TGTGCCAGCGACTCCTCCGGGACAGGGGACACTGAAGCTTTCTTT
>TRBV16|-|-|TRBJ2-4
CASSLHLRFKNIQYF
TGTGCCAGCAGCCTCCACCTCCGTTTCAAAAACATTCAGTACTTC
>TRBV5-5|-|-|TRBJ1-2
CASSPRAGASDGYTF
TGTGCCAGCAGCCCCAGGGCCGGGGCCTCGGATGGCTACACCTTC
>TRBV11-1|-|-|TRBJ2-7
CASSRGLYGRGHEQYF
TGTGCCAGCAGCCGTGGACTTTATGGGAGAGGACACGAGCAGTACTTC
>TRBV28|-|-|TRBJ2-5
CASSLIRTEETQYF
TGTGCCAGCAGTTTAATCCGGACAGAAGAGACCCAGTACTTC
>TRBV19|TRBD1|-|TRBJ2-7
CASSLGQTYEQYF
TGTGCCAGTAGTTTGGGACAGACCTACGAGCAGTACTTC
>TRBV10-3|-|few|TRBJ1-5
CAISDRYDQPQHF
TGTGCCATCAGTGACAGGTACGATCAGCCCCAGCATTTT
>TRBV6-1|TRBD1|-|TRBJ1-1
CASSWGQPGTEAFF
TGTGCCAGCAGTTGGGGACAGCCGGGGACTGAAGCTTTCTTT
>TRBV6-1|-|-|TRBJ2-4
CASSEWYRGVGLHRGAKNIQYF
TGTGCCAGCAGTGAATGGTACAGGGGTGTGGGACTACACCGAGGAGCCAAAAACATTCAGTACTTC
>TRBV30|-|-|TRBJ1-6
CAWRSSSYNSPLHF
TGTGCCTGGAGGAGCAGTAGTTATAATTCACCCCTCCACTTT
>TRBV15|-|-|TRBJ1-1
CATSRVRVSTEAFF
TGTGCCACCAGCAGGGTCAGGGTAAGCACTGAAGCTTTCTTT
>TRBV7-3|TRBD1|-|TRBJ1-2
CASSLPGQARSF
TGTGCCAGCAGCTTGCCCGGACAGGCGCGATCCTTC
>TRBV11-2|-|-|TRBJ2-3
CASSPGGVAELTDTQYF
TGTGCCAGCAGCCCAGGGGGGGTAGCGGAACTCACAGATACGCAGTATTTT
>TRBV21-1|-|-|TRBJ2-3
CASSSPYWGDHTDTQYF
TGTGCCAGCAGCTCCCCTTACTGGGGAGACCACACAGATACGCAGTATTTT
>TRBV5-1|-|once|TRBJ2-3
CASSSGHSTDTQYF
TGCGCCAGCAGCTCGGGACACTCCACAGATACGCAGTATTTT
>TRBV30|TRBD1|-|TRBJ2-1
CAWSTGDRQFF
TGTGCCTGGAGTACCGGGGACAGGCAGTTCTTC
>TRBV7-2|TRBD1|-|TRBJ2-3
CASSPGTATDTQYF
TGTGCCAGCAGCCCCGGGACAGCCACAGATACGCAGTATTTT
>TRBV10-3|TRBD2|-|TRBJ2-7
CAISPRSGTSSYEQYF
TGTGCCATCAGTCCCCGTAGCGGGACCAGCTCCTACGAGCAGTACTTC
>TRBV5-1|TRBD1|-|TRBJ2-5
CASSLATPGGQETQYF
TGCGCCAGCAGCTTGGCTACCCCAGGGGGACAAGAGACCCAGTACTTC
>TRBV6-1|-|-|TRBJ1-3
CASSENLPGSGNTIYF
TGTGCCAGCAGTGAAAATCTTCCTGGCTCTGGAAACACCATATATTTT
>TRBV5-1|-|-|TRBJ1-6
CASSLEQNNSPLHF
TGCGCCAGCAGCTTGGAACAGAATAATTCACCCCTCCACTTT
>TRBV15|TRBD2|-|TRBJ2-5
CATSRVPAGVGETQYF
TGTGCCACCAGCAGAGTCCCAGCGGGAGTCGGAGAGACCCAGTACTTC
>TRBV5-1|TRBD2|-|TRBJ2-1
CASSLNPAGNEQFF
TGCGCCAGCAGCTTGAATCCAGCGGGAAATGAGCAGTTCTTC
>TRBV7-3|TRBD2|-|TRBJ2-3
CASSTGTSSDTQYF
TGTGCCAGCAGCACTGGGACTAGTTCAGATACGCAGTATTTT
>TRBV28|-|-|TRBJ2-5
CASSWGSGASKYF
-
>TRBV2|-|once|TRBJ2-3
CASIRVTDTQYF
TGTGCCAGCATCAGGGTCACAGATACGCAGTATTTT
>TRBV19|TRBD1|-|TRBJ1-4
CASSIGGQGYEKLFF
TGTGCCAGTAGTATAGGCGGACAGGGGTATGAAAAACTGTTTTTT
>TRBV5-1|-|-|TRBJ2-1
CASSFGLSTVNEQFF
TGCGCCAGCAGCTTTGGATTATCTACGGTCAATGAGCAGTTCTTC
>TRBV11-1|-|-|TRBJ1-4
CASSPGINEKLFF
TGTGCCAGCAGCCCAGGGATTAATGAAAAACTGTTTTTT
>TRBV11-2|-|-|TRBJ2-7
CASSLDRPEQYF
TGTGCCAGCAGCTTAGATCGACCGGAGCAGTACTTC
>TRBV20-1|-|-|TRBJ2-7
CSAEISYEQYF
TGCAGTGCGGAGATCTCCTACGAGCAGTACTTC
>TRBV2|TRBD1|-|TRBJ2-7
CASRRQGHEQYF
TGTGCCAGCCGCCGACAGGGCCACGAGCAGTACTTC
>TRBV28|TRBD2|-|TRBJ2-7
CASSLRLAGVPYEQYF
TGTGCCAGCAGTTTAAGACTAGCGGGAGTGCCCTACGAGCAGTACTTC
>TRBV2|TRBD2|few|TRBJ2-4
CASGGGNIQYF
TGTGCCTCCGGGGGGGGAAACATTCAGTACTTC
>TRBV5-4|-|-|TRBJ1-2
CASSPDTYGYTF
TGTGCCAGCAGCCCGGACACGTATGGCTACACCTTC
>TRBV5-4|-|-|TRBJ2-5
CASSLSGAGVETQYF
TGTGCCAGCAGCTTGTCAGGGGCCGGTGTGGAGACCCAGTACTTC
>TRBV14|TRBD2|-|TRBJ2-7
CASSHRGTSVTTYEQYF
TGTGCCAGCAGCCATCGAGGGACTAGCGTTACGACCTACGAGCAGTACTTC
>TRBV14|-|-|TRBJ2-5
CASSQAGALQETQYF
TGTGCCAGCAGCCAAGCAGGGGCCCTACAAGAGACCCAGTACTTC
>TRBV7-3|-|few|TRBJ2-1
CASSLYPMNEQFF
TGTGCCAGCAGCTTATATCCCATGAATGAGCAGTTCTTC
>TRBV29-1|TRBD1|-|TRBJ2-3
CSGRTGGTDTQYF
TGCAGCGGGAGGACAGGGGGCACAGATACGCAGTATTTT
>TRBV7-3|TRBD2|-|TRBJ2-2
CASSSRLAAGELFF
TGTGCCAGCAGCTCCAGACTAGCCGCCGGGGAGCTGTTTTTT